The following is a T cell receptor beta chain sequence with its context. The target antigen is unknown. TCRB transcripts that were expressed got sequenced, as all of the isolated RNA had been reverse transcribed. TCRdb keeps only in-frame clones here, not all; method: immunoSEQ multiplex PCR. The sample consists of about 120,000 clones, roughly 17% of them appearing once. This CDR3 is 17 amino acids long. V was clipped by 5 bases and J by 2 bases; unmatched bases: 12. CDR1 is SEHNR and CDR2 is FQNEAQ in the germline V gene (reference sequence). The source of the sample is a study of beta chain features in type 1 diabetes. Study-level findings and limits: All four CD4+ subsets of Type 1 diabetes patients contained TCRB CDR3s that were moderately but significantly shorter.

Material for sequencing was central memory CD4+ T cells from blood. The receptor's source is a man aged 30 to 45 with type 1 diabetes. The chain recombines TRBV7-9 with TRBJ2-7; 10 positions agree with TRBD2. CDR3 region: CASSILRLAGIPYEQYF. CDR3 DNA: TGTGCCAGCAGCATCCTTCGACTAGCGGGTATCCCCTACGAGCAGTACTTC.